Included here is one T cell receptor beta chain sequence, with context. These data originate in a study of blood T cell repertoires in COVID-19. At the level of the study: Sites in the United States, Italy and Spain provided acute and convalescent COVID-19 samples. T cells, B-cell-depleted T cells, or PBMCs provided the cDNA or gDNA that served as material.

The germline V gene has CDR1 KGHSH and CDR2 LQKENI. V lost 4 bases and J 8 bases, leaving 14 bases between the germline ends. CDR3 length: 13 amino acids. Authors' analysis steps: Amplified reference gene primers provided the basis for estimating nucleated cell counts. Data came from immunoSEQ multiplex PCR; TCRdb stores just in-frame clones and leaves some out. D and trimming come from the DNA, and the V and J calls and clone size come from that table. The table shows some 160,000 clones, with roughly 80% occurring only once. This receptor was identified in a man aged 70 or older with active or convalescent COVID-19. The sequenced sample consisted of peripheral blood. This sequence joins TRBV18 and TRBJ1-1, with D uncertain. CDR3: CASSRRGRVEAFF. CDR3 nucleotide sequence: TGTGCCAGCTCACGGCGGGGTAGAGTGGAAGCTTTCTTT.